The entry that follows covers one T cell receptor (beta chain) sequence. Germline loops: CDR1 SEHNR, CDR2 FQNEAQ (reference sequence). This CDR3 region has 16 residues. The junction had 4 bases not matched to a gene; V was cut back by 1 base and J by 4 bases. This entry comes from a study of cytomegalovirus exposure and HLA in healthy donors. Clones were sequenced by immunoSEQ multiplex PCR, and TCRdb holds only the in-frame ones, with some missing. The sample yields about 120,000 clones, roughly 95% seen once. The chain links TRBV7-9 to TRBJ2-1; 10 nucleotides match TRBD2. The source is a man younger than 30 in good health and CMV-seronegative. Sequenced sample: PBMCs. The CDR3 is CASSLGVAGGYNEQFF. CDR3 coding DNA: TGTGCCAGCAGCTTAGGGGTAGCGGGAGGTTACAATGAGCAGTTCTTC.